This T cell receptor beta chain was recovered during a study of cytomegalovirus exposure and HLA in healthy donors. Study-level results: In a later analysis, HLA-associated TCR beta chains were more clonally expanded than equally common others. A few chains tied to CMV proved CMV antigen-specific in vitro.

The sample holds one count of this clone. Its specificity is not known. Vbeta (60) and Jbeta (13) primers were used in the PCR. In the authors' methods: Roughly 80 million unique TCR beta chains, 9 million to 11 million shared, were counted in a later analysis. Method: immunoSEQ multiplex PCR; TCRdb's copy keeps in-frame clones and lacks some. The D gene and trimming were derived from the DNA, and the V and J assignments and clone size from that table. Among roughly 150,000 clones listed, approximately 68% were seen once. J was trimmed by 0 bases and V by 5 bases; bases with no gene match: 3. Per germline, CDR1 LNHDA and CDR2 SQIVND (reference sequence). There are 16 residues in the CDR3.

The gene calls are TRBV19 and TRBJ2-1; the match to TRBD2 covers 11 bases. This clonotype originated in a man aged 35 to 55 in good health and CMV-seronegative. The specimen was PBMCs. The CDR3 DNA reads TGTGCCAGTAGTCCCACTAGCGGGAGCTCCTACAATGAGCAGTTCTTC. This codes for CASSPTSGSSYNEQFF.